The entry below describes one TCR beta chain. The antigen is unknown. The sample contains more than one DNA sequence encoding this CDR3. The CDR3 length is 14 residues. Germline V gene lookup returns CDR1 SQVTM and CDR2 ANQGSEA. With 4 bases clipped from V and 4 bases from J, the junction kept 8 bases outside the gene matches. The sample belongs to a study of Ad26.COV2.S vaccination and SARS-CoV-2 variants. Overall study results and limits: Vaccine recipients posted higher spike-specific TCR breadth than their placebo counterparts. Using TCR breadth and depth analyses may have led to underestimated total T cell responses. Reported post-vaccination CD8+ and CD4+ T cell responses to spike showed substantial breadth. Recipients of either vaccine or placebo displayed similar breadth of non-spike TCRs.

Sequencing was performed with immunoSEQ multiplex PCR; in TCRdb, only in-frame clones are kept and a portion is missing. The table includes approximately 340,000 clones, 92% detected once. This sample comprised peripheral blood, obtained after recovery from COVID-19. The clonotype comes from a human donor who had recovered from COVID-19. The chain joins TRBV29-1 to TRBJ1-2; TRBD1 aligns across 8 bases. The CDR3 bases are TGCAGCGTTGGGGGGGAGACAGGGGCCTATGGCTACACCTTC. Its protein product is CSVGGETGAYGYTF.